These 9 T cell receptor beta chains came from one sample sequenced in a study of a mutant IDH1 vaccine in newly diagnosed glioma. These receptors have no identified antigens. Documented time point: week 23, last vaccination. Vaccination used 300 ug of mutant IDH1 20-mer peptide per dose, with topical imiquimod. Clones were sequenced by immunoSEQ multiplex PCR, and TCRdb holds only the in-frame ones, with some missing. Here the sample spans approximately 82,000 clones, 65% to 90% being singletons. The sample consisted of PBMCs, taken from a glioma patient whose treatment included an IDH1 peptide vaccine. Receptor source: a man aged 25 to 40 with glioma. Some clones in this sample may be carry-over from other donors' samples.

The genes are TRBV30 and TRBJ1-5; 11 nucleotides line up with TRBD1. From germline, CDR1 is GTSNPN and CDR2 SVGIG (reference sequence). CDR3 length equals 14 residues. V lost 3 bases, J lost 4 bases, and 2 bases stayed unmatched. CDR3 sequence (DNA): TGTGCCTGGAGCGGGGACAGGGGGAATCAGCCCCAGCATTTT. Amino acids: CAWSGDRGNQPQHF.

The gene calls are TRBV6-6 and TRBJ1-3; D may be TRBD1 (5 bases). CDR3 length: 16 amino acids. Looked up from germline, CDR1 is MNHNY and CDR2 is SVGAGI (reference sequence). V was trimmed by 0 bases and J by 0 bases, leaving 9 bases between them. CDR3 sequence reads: CASSYSTRDSGNTIYF. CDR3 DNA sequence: TGTGCCAGCAGTTACTCAACCAGGGACTCTGGAAACACCATATATTTT.

CDR3 protein: CASSEPGRSNQPQHF. In DNA form, the CDR3 reads TGCGCCAGCAGTGAGCCAGGGCGAAGCAATCAGCCCCAGCATTTT. The chain couples TRBV10-2 to TRBJ1-5, with D tentatively TRBD1 (5 bases). Trimming pared 2 bases from V and 1 base from J, leaving 9 bases between. The CDR3 sequence is 15 residues long. The V gene's germline CDR1 is WSHSY and CDR2 SAAADI.

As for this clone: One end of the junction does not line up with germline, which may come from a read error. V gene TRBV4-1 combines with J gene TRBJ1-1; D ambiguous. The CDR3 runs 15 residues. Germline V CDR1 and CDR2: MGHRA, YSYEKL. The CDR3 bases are TGCGCCAACAGCTCAATATCAGACATGAACACTGAAGCTTTCTTT. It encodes CANSSISDMNTEAFF.

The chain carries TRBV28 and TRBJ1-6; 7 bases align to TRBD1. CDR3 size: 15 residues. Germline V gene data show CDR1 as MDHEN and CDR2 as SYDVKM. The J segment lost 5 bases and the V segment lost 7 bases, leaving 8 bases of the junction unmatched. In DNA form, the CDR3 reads TGTGCCAGCACCTCTACAGGGGAGGATAATTCACCCCTCCACTTT. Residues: CASTSTGEDNSPLHF.

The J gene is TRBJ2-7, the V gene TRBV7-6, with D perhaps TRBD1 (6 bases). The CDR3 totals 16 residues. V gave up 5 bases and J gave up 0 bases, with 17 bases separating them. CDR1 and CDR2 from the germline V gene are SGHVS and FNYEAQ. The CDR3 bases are TGTGCCAGCAGCCGTACAGGGCAGTCTAGCTCCTACGAGCAGTACTTC. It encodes CASSRTGQSSSYEQYF. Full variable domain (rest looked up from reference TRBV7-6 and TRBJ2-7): GAGVSQSPRYKVTKRGQDVALRCDPISGHVSLYWYRQALGQGPEFLTYFNYEAQQDKSGLPNDRFSAERPEGSISTLTIQRTEQRDSAMYRCASSRTGQSSSYEQYFGPGTRLTVT.

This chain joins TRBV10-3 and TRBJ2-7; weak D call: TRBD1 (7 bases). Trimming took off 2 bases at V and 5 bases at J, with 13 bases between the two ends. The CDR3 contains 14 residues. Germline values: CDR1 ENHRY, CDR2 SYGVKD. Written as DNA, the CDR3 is TGTGCCATCAGTGAGGGGGGGACAGAAGACGAGCAGTACTTC. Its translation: CAISEGGTEDEQYF.

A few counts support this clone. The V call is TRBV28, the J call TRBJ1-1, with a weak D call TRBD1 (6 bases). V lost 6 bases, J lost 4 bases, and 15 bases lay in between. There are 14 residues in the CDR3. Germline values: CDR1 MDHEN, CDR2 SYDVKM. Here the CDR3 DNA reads TGTGCCAGCAGGCGTAACAGGGTTGGCACTGAAGCTTTCTTT. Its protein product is CASRRNRVGTEAFF.

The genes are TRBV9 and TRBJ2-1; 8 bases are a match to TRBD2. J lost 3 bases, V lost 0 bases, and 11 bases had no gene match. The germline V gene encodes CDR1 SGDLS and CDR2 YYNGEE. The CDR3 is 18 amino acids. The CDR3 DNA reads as TGTGCCAGCAGCGTAGCCCCGGGGGGGGGCGTTAACTACAATGAGCAGTTCTTC. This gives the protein CASSVAPGGGVNYNEQFF.